Below, 8 T cell receptor beta chains from the same sample are listed, as sequenced in a study of Graves' ophthalmopathy and Graves' hyperthyroidism. From RNA, the CDR3 regions of TCR beta chains were amplified and sequenced. A first-round RT-PCR used HTBI primers, followed by a second-round multiplex PCR. TCRdb analysed the multiplex PCR reads with MiXCR anew, one entry per CDR3 protein. The repertoire consists of about 550,000 distinct CDR3 sequences, with less than 40% occurring once and the leading ten covering roughly 4.5%. Sequencing was done on a sample of peripheral blood or thyroid tissue (not recorded which). The source is an adult man with Graves' hyperthyroidism.

The V gene is TRBV4-1, the J gene TRBJ2-7; 9 bases are a match to TRBD1. In germline, CDR1 is MGHRA, CDR2 YSYEKL. CDR3 length: 16 residues. V shed 3 bases, J shed 4 bases, and the junction held 10 bases outside the gene matches. CDR3 sequence: CASSQVTTGQGYEQYF. The CDR3, as DNA: TGCGCCAGCAGCCAGGTTACCACCGGACAGGGGTACGAGCAGTACTTC.

The chain has TRBV29-1 and TRBJ2-7; 9 bases fit TRBD1. The J segment lost 6 bases and the V segment lost 4 bases, leaving 19 bases of the junction unmatched. This CDR3 has 17 residues. Germline V gene sequence: CDR1 SQVTM, CDR2 ANQGSEA. CDR3 protein: CSVASSHEQGARGEQYF. For the CDR3, the DNA is TGCAGCGTTGCCAGCAGCCATGAACAGGGGGCGCGGGGCGAGCAGTACTTC.

About this clonotype itself: A much larger clone lies one base from this, so it may be a read error. The conserved phenylalanine or tryptophan normally closing the CDR3 is absent here, so this likely arose from a read error. This chain joins TRBV19 and TRBJ1-5; D remains unclear. V was pared by 10 bases and J by 10 bases, with 11 bases between. CDR3 length: 10 residues. Per the germline V gene, CDR1 is LNHDA and CDR2 is SQIVND (reference sequence). The CDR3 loop is CATGTPPQHL. CDR3 DNA: TGTGCCACCGGTACCCCCCCCCAGCATCTT.

This clonotype was picked up many times. The V and J genes are TRBV6-1 and TRBJ1-4, with 7 bases identical to TRBD1. In germline, CDR1 is MNHNS, CDR2 SASEGT. J was trimmed by 8 bases and V by 6 bases; bases with no gene match: 12. CDR3 length: 15 amino acids. For the CDR3, the DNA is TGTGCCAGCAGGGCCCTGACAGGGTCGAACGAAAAACTGTTTTTT. Its translation is CASRALTGSNEKLFF.

The gene calls are TRBV14 and TRBJ1-1, with D uncertain. Per germline, CDR1 SGHDN and CDR2 FVKESK. The CDR3 covers 18 residues. With 2 bases removed from V and 6 bases from J, the gap between germline ends came to 25 bases. The CDR3 loop is CASSQWLNSRTLRAEAFF. The DNA of the CDR3 is TGTGCCAGCAGCCAATGGCTTAACTCTAGGACGTTAAGGGCTGAAGCTTTCTTT.

This sequence joins TRBV20-1 and TRBJ1-1; the match to TRBD1 covers 7 bases. The CDR3 runs to 14 residues. V trimming: 6 bases; J trimming: 1 base; junction bases outside the gene matches: 8. Germline V gives CDR1 DFQATT, CDR2 SNEGSKA (reference sequence). In DNA, the CDR3 is TGCAGTGCCTCGGTTGGGACAGCGAACACTGAAGCTTTCTTT. It is translated as CSASVGTANTEAFF.

The chain links TRBV6-1 to TRBJ2-7, with 8 bases identical to TRBD1. The CDR3 is 11 residues long. J lost 7 bases, V lost 8 bases, and 4 bases had no gene match. Germline loops: CDR1 MNHNS, CDR2 SASEGT. CDR3 in DNA: TGTGCCAGCGGACAGGGCTGGGAGCAGTACTTC. The encoded protein is CASGQGWEQYF.

This clonotype was found many times. The chain combines TRBV2 with TRBJ1-2, with D possibly TRBD1 on 5 matching bases. V lost 6 bases, J lost 1 base, and 9 bases lay in between. The length of the CDR3 is 13 residues. From germline, CDR1 is SNHLY and CDR2 FYNNEI. The CDR3 loop is CASRVQDNYGYTF. Here the CDR3 DNA reads TGTGCCAGCAGAGTACAGGATAACTATGGCTACACCTTC.